This TCR beta chain is drawn from a study of post-analysis software for immune sequencing data. Study in general: The study covered relapsing-remitting, secondary progressive and progressive-relapsing courses of multiple sclerosis.

Unique molecular identifiers were built into the TCR beta cDNA libraries. From roughly 1 to 10 million T cells, 500,000 or so cDNA molecules were obtained. TCRdb used MiXCR to reprocess the PCR reads, holding one entry per CDR3 protein. The repertoire holds about 540,000 distinct CDR3 sequences, with 34% as singletons. For this clonotype: What it binds is unknown.

Study-level points and caveats: Patients had higher frequencies than controls of five TRBV segments, including TRBV5-6, TRBV5-1 and TRBV20-1. Strong co-clustering by F measure was seen for same-batch samples. Significantly lower normalized Chao1 diversity was seen in multiple sclerosis patients than in controls.

The CDR3 sequence is 17 residues long. Germline CDR1 and CDR2: MDHEN and SYDVKM. Trimming shortened V by 1 base and J by 7 bases, and 19 bases separated the two germline ends. The clonotype was recovered from a girl aged 2 to 17 with multiple sclerosis. The chain links TRBV28 to TRBJ2-2; TRBD2 is a possible D gene (5 bases). The material sequenced was blood. The CDR3 reads CASSLLRLPRGFGELFF. The DNA for the CDR3 is TGTGCCAGCAGTTTATTACGGCTACCCCGGGGTTTCGGGGAGCTGTTTTTT.